This T cell receptor beta chain was captured in a study of blood T cell repertoires in COVID-19. Authors' methods: Researchers report that nucleated cell counts were estimated from reference gene primer amplification. TCRdb's table, derived via immunoSEQ multiplex PCR, lists solely in-frame clones and lacks some. The V and J calls and clone size are taken from that table; D and trimming were inferred from the DNA. The table lists around 200,000 clones, 70% to 90% of them singletons. This CDR3 contains 14 residues. J lost 6 bases, V lost 10 bases, and 9 bases had no gene match. Looked up from germline, CDR1 is SGHVS and CDR2 is FQNEAQ.

The V and J genes are TRBV7-8 and TRBJ1-4, with 9 positions matching TRBD1. This clonotype originated in a woman aged 80 or over with acute or convalescent COVID-19. Sequencing input: peripheral blood. CDR3 coding DNA: TGTGCCACCGCGGACAGGGGAAGAGATGAAAAACTGTTTTTT. The encoded protein is CATADRGRDEKLFF.